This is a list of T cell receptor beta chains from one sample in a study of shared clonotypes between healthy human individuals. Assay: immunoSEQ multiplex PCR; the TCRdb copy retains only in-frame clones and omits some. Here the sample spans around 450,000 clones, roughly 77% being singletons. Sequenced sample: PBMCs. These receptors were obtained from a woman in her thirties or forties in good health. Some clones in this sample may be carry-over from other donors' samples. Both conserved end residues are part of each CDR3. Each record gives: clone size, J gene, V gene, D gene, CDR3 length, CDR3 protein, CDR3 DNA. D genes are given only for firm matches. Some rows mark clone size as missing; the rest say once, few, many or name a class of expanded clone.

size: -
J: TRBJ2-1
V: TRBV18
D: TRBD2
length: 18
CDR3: CASSQVLRWASGRNEQFF
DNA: TGTGCCAGCTCACAGGTATTACGGTGGGCTAGCGGGAGAAATGAGCAGTTCTTC

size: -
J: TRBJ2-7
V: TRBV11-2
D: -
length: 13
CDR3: CASTGYRAYEQYF
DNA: TGTGCCAGCACTGGGTACCGAGCCTACGAGCAGTACTTC

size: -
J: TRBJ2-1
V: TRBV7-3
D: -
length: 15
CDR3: CASSPDRSSYNEQFF
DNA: TGTGCCAGCAGCCCTGACAGGAGCTCCTACAATGAGCAGTTCTTC

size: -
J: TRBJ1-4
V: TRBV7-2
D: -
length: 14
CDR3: CASSLGQENEKLFF
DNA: TGTGCCAGCAGCTTAGGACAGGAGAATGAAAAACTGTTTTTT

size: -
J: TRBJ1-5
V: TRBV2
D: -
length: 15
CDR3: CASSDGVHGNQPQHF
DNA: TGTGCCAGCAGTGATGGGGTTCACGGCAATCAGCCCCAGCATTTT

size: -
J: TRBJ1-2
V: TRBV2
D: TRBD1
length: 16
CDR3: CASSEGGTGGSFGYTF
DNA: TGTGCCAGCAGTGAAGGTGGGACAGGGGGTTCCTTTGGCTACACCTTC

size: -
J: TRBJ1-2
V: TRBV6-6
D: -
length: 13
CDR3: CATCRAPWYGYTF
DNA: TGTGCCACCTGCAGGGCCCCTTGGTATGGCTACACCTTC

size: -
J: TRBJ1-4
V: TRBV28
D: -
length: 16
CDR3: CASSLSRGGTNEKLFF
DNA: TGTGCCAGCAGTTTGTCCAGAGGTGGAACTAATGAAAAACTGTTTTTT

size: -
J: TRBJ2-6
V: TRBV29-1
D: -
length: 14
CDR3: CSVPGGSGANVLTF
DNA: TGCAGCGTCCCTGGTGGCTCTGGGGCCAACGTCCTGACTTTC

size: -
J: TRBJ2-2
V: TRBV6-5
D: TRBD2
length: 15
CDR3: CASSRGGRNTGELFF
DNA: TGTGCCAGCAGTCGCGGGGGGCGTAACACCGGGGAGCTGTTTTTT

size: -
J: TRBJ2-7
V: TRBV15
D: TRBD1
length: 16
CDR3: CATSVTGTGLGYEQYF
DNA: TGTGCCACCAGCGTCACCGGGACAGGGTTGGGCTACGAGCAGTACTTC

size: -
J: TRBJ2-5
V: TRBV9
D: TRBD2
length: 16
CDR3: CASSVGQRGMEETQYF
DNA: TGTGCCAGCAGCGTAGGTCAGCGGGGGATGGAGGAGACCCAGTACTTC

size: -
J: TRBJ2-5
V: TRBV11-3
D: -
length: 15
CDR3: CASSWSGAVQETQYF
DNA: TGTGCCAGCAGCTGGTCAGGGGCCGTGCAAGAGACCCAGTACTTC

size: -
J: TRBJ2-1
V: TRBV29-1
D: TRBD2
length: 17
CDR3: CSVTRGTSGTADNEQFF
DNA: TGCAGCGTTACGAGAGGGACTAGCGGGACGGCAGACAATGAGCAGTTCTTC

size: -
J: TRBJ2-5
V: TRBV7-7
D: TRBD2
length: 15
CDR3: CASSFQAGDHETQYF
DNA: TGTGCCAGCAGCTTCCAAGCGGGAGACCATGAGACCCAGTACTTC

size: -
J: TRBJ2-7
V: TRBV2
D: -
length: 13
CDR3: CASTRGRSYEQYF
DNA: TGTGCCAGCACCCGTGGGAGGTCCTACGAGCAGTACTTC

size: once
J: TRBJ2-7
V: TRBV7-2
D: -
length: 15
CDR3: CASSLAGTGHYEQYF
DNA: TGTGCCAGCAGCTTAGCCGGGACGGGCCACTACGAGCAGTACTTC

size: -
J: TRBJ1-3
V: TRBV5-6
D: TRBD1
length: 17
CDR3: CASSPLADRNSGNTIYF
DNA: TGTGCCAGCAGCCCGTTAGCGGACAGGAACTCTGGAAACACCATATATTTT

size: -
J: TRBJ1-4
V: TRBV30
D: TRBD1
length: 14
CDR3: CAWTRTGGDEKLFF
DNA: TGTGCCTGGACTAGGACAGGGGGAGATGAAAAACTGTTTTTT

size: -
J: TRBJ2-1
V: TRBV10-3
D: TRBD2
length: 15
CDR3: CAISTGTSSYNEQFF
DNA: TGTGCCATCAGTACCGGGACTAGCTCCTACAATGAGCAGTTCTTC

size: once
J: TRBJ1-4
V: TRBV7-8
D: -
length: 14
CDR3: CASSLGFTNEKLFF
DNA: TGTGCCAGCAGCTTAGGATTTACTAATGAAAAACTGTTTTTT

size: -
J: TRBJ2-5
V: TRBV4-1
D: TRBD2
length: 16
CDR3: CASSQVGGTSGETQYF
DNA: TGCGCCAGCAGCCAAGTAGGGGGGACTAGTGGAGAGACCCAGTACTTC

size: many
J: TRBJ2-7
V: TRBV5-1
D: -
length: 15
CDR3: CASSFRFGTFYEQYF
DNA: TGCGCCAGCAGCTTTCGGTTCGGGACATTCTACGAGCAGTACTTC

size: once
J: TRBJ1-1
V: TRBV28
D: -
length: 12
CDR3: CASSFGRTEAFF
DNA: TGTGCCAGCAGTTTCGGCAGGACTGAAGCTTTCTTT

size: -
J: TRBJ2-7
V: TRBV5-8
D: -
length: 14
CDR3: CASSAPGGPDEQYF
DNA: TGTGCCAGCAGCGCCCCCGGGGGCCCGGACGAGCAGTACTTC

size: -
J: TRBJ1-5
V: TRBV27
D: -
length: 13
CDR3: CASSFRVGQPQHF
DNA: TGTGCCAGCAGTTTCAGGGTCGGTCAGCCCCAGCATTTT

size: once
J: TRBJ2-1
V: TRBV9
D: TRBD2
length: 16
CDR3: CASSRTSGSSYNEQFF
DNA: TGTGCCAGCAGCCGCACTAGCGGGAGCTCCTACAATGAGCAGTTCTTC

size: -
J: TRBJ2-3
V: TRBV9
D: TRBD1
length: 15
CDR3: CASSGTGNAVDTQYF
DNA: TGTGCCAGCAGCGGGACAGGGAACGCGGTAGATACGCAGTATTTT

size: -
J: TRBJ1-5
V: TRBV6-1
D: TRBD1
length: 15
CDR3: CASSGGTDHNQPQHF
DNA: TGTGCCAGCAGTGGAGGGACAGACCACAATCAGCCCCAGCATTTT

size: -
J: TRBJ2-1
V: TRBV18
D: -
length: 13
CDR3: CASSPFSGNEQFF
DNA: TGTGCCAGCTCACCATTTAGCGGTAATGAGCAGTTCTTC

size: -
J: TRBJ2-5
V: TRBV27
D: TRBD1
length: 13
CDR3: CASSLTGPETQYF
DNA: TGTGCCAGCAGTTTGACAGGGCCGGAGACCCAGTACTTC

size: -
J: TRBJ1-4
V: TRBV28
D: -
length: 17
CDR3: CASSRFLGGASVEKLFF
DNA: TGTGCCAGCAGTCGATTCCTAGGGGGGGCCTCGGTGGAAAAACTGTTTTTT

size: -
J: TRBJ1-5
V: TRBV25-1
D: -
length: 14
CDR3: CASSVAHSNQPQHF
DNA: TGTGCCAGCAGTGTGGCACATAGCAATCAGCCCCAGCATTTT